What follows is one T cell receptor beta chain and its context. What it recognizes is unknown. Clones were read by immunoSEQ multiplex PCR, and TCRdb kept only the in-frame ones, dropping some. This sample has around 300,000 clones; roughly 87% occur once, and the top ten carry about 1%. The donors were part of the roughly 120-subject validation cohort, which stood apart from the approximately 640-subject first cohort. The record originates from a study of cytomegalovirus exposure and HLA in healthy donors. Study-wide results and caveats: In vitro experiments confirmed that three CMV-associated chains were specific for CMV antigens. Fewer than 200 TCR beta chains were listed as cytomegalovirus-associated. Most TCR sequences were seen very rarely across donors, but some public TCRs occurred in many.

Germline CDR1 reads MDHEN; CDR2 reads SYDVKM. CDR3 length equals 12 residues. V was cut by 1 base and J by 6 bases, with 6 bases left in between. The chain links TRBV28 to TRBJ1-2; D ambiguous. Sequencing was carried out using PBMCs. The TCR originated in a woman aged 25 to 39 in good health and CMV-seropositive. CDR3 in DNA: TGTGCCAGCAGTTTATATAGGGATGGCTACACCTTC. It encodes CASSLYRDGYTF.